This entry describes one T cell receptor (beta chain). TCRdb's copy holds only in-frame clones and misses some; the assay was immunoSEQ multiplex PCR. The sample shows about 730,000 clones, roughly 72% of them seen only once. The CDR3 is made up of 14 amino acids. The germline CDR1 and CDR2 sequences are MNHEY and SVGAGI. The V and J ends lost 5 bases and 0 bases respectively, with 10 bases between them. These data are taken from a study of shared clonotypes between healthy human individuals. This TCR derives from a woman in her twenties or thirties in good health. The chain joins TRBV6-5 to TRBJ2-5, with D tentatively TRBD1 (6 bases). Sequencing input: memory CD4+ T cells sorted from blood. Subset here: CD45RA-negative fraction. In DNA form, the CDR3 reads TGTGCCAGCAGTCCAGGGGCCCACCAAGAGACCCAGTACTTC. It specifies CASSPGAHQETQYF.